The 18 T cell receptor beta chains below were found in one sample sequenced in a study of T cell responses to AZD1222 COVID-19 vaccine. Produced via immunoSEQ multiplex PCR; TCRdb's table is partial and in-frame only. The top ten clones hold about 8.2% of a sample with around 70,000 clones, about 90% of them seen once. The sequencing used peripheral blood, collected on day 0 of AZD1222 vaccination. These receptors all come from an adult in good health.

V usage is TRBV18 and J usage is TRBJ2-7, with D perhaps TRBD1 (7 bases). This CDR3 region has 14 residues. Trimming stripped 3 bases from V and 5 bases from J, with 14 bases between. The germline V gene has CDR1 KGHSH and CDR2 LQKENI. The CDR3 sequence: CASSPTTGRNEQYF. In nucleotides, the CDR3 is TGTGCCAGCTCACCCACGACAGGGAGGAACGAGCAGTACTTC.

This clone has only one observation. The gene calls are TRBV4-1 and TRBJ2-3; 8 bases align to TRBD2. The CDR3 spans 16 residues. Trimming took 1 base from V and 1 from J; bases not matched to a gene: 4. Per germline, CDR1 MGHRA and CDR2 YSYEKL. Here the CDR3 DNA reads TGCGCCAGCAGCCAAGTGTATAGCGGGGGCACAGATACGCAGTATTTT. Amino acid sequence: CASSQVYSGGTDTQYF.

The chain carries TRBV6-4 and TRBJ2-1; 12 bases are a match to TRBD2. CDR1 is MRHNA, CDR2 SNTAGT, per germline. The CDR3 contains 14 residues. The ends lost 5 bases at V and 8 bases at J; junction bases unmatched: 4. The CDR3 sequence is CASSLTSGSYEQFF. Here the CDR3 DNA reads TGTGCCAGCAGTCTGACTAGCGGGAGCTATGAGCAGTTCTTC.

This chain links TRBV29-1 with TRBJ2-7; D is possibly TRBD1 or TRBD2 (5 bases each). CDR3 size: 11 residues. With 6 bases removed from V and 7 bases from J, the gap between germline ends came to 13 bases. The germline V gene encodes CDR1 SQVTM and CDR2 ANQGSEA. The CDR3 sequence is CSVWDVGEQYF. CDR3 DNA: TGCAGCGTATGGGACGTCGGAGAGCAGTACTTC.

The chain employs TRBV5-5 and TRBJ2-5; D might be TRBD2 (5 bases). V lost 2 bases, J lost 4 bases, and 9 bases lay in between. The CDR3 covers 13 residues. CDR1 is SGHKS, CDR2 YYEKEE, per germline (reference sequence). CDR3 nucleotide sequence: TGTGCCAGCAGCTTCCCTGGAGGAGAGACCCAGTACTTC. Residues: CASSFPGGETQYF.

A single count supports this clone. This rearrangement joins TRBV27 to TRBJ1-5, with a possible D match to TRBD1 (6 bases). Germline V gene sequence: CDR1 MNHEY, CDR2 SMNVEV (reference sequence). V shed 5 bases and J shed 2 bases, with 13 bases lying between them. The CDR3 sequence is 15 residues long. CDR3 sequence reads: CASSSSDSRNQPQHF. The CDR3 nucleotides are TGTGCCAGCAGTAGCTCGGACAGTCGCAATCAGCCCCAGCATTTT.

This clone came up a few times. This chain connects TRBV6-6 to TRBJ2-3, with TRBD1 matching over 7 bases. The CDR3 covers 15 residues. Germline lookup yields CDR1 MNHNY and CDR2 SVGAGI (reference sequence). V dropped 6 bases and J dropped 1; count of bases not matched to a gene: 7. CDR3: CASSNGQAGTDTQYF. The CDR3 DNA reads TGTGCCAGCAGCAACGGACAGGCCGGCACAGATACGCAGTATTTT.

This clone was recorded once. The V gene is TRBV5-1, the J gene TRBJ2-3, with TRBD1 matching over 7 bases. The CDR3 is 16 amino acids. After removal of 4 bases from V and 0 bases from J, the junction contained 8 bases not matched to a gene. Germline V gene data show CDR1 as SGHRS and CDR2 as YFSETQ. CDR3 region: CASSAGNRGSTDTQYF. The CDR3, as DNA: TGCGCCAGCAGCGCGGGCAACAGGGGTAGCACAGATACGCAGTATTTT. Drawing the rest from reference TRBV5-1 and TRBJ2-3, the complete variable domain is KAGVTQTPRYLIKTRGQQVTLSCSPISGHRSVSWYQQTPGQGLQFLFEYFSETQRNKGNFPGRFSGRQFSNSRSEMNVSTLELGDSALYLCASSAGNRGSTDTQYFGPGTRLTVL.

The chain links TRBV2 to TRBJ1-5, with 7 bases aligning to TRBD1. This CDR3 contains 13 residues. The V gene end was trimmed by 4 bases and the J gene end by 4 bases; junction bases not matched to a gene: 1. CDR1 SNHLY and CDR2 FYNNEI come from the germline V gene. CDR3 protein: CASSVQGNQPQHF. The CDR3 bases are TGTGCCAGCAGTGTACAGGGGAATCAGCCCCAGCATTTT.

The chain carries TRBV6-5 and TRBJ1-2; perhaps TRBD1 as D (5 bases). This CDR3 is 13 amino acids long. Trimming took 5 bases from V and 2 from J, leaving 9 bases between them. CDR1 and CDR2 from the germline V gene are MNHEY and SVGAGI. CDR3 region: CASSTGLNYGYTF. CDR3 DNA sequence: TGTGCCAGCAGTACGGGACTGAACTATGGCTACACCTTC.

This clone was recorded once. V gene TRBV6-5 combines with J gene TRBJ1-1, with unresolved D. The CDR3 length is 15 residues. V was pared by 4 bases and J by 4 bases, with 16 bases between. Germline assignment: CDR1 MNHEY and CDR2 SVGAGI. DNA of the CDR3: TGTGCCAGCAGTTTGAGTATGGTATCGGGCACTGAAGCTTTCTTT. It is translated as CASSLSMVSGTEAFF.

The gene calls are TRBV6-4 and TRBJ1-1, with unresolved D. The CDR3 contains 13 residues. The germline V gene encodes CDR1 MRHNA and CDR2 SNTAGT. The V end was cut by 6 bases, the J end by 0 bases, with 8 bases between. The CDR3 is CASSGTLNTEAFF. CDR3 in DNA: TGTGCCAGCAGCGGCACTTTGAACACTGAAGCTTTCTTT.

The chain employs TRBV24-1 and TRBJ2-5; 9 nucleotides line up with TRBD2. The V and J ends lost 1 base and 4 bases, in that order; junction bases with no gene match: 9. This CDR3 is 17 amino acids long. Germline V lookup: CDR1 KGHDR, CDR2 SFDVKD. The CDR3 coding sequence is TGTGCCACCAGTGATTTCGGACTCCTAGCGGGAAGAGAGACCCAGTACTTC. As protein: CATSDFGLLAGRETQYF.

The chain joins TRBV28 to TRBJ1-1; 7 bases map to TRBD1. Unmatched junction bases numbered 4, after V lost 2 bases and J lost 1 base. CDR1 and CDR2 (germline): MDHEN, SYDVKM. This CDR3 is 15 amino acids long. Here the CDR3 DNA reads TGTGCCAGCAGTTTAGGTGGGACAGAGAACACTGAAGCTTTCTTT. It encodes CASSLGGTENTEAFF.

The chain couples TRBV5-1 to TRBJ2-6; 8 bases align to TRBD1. The CDR3 consists of 18 residues. Trimming took 5 bases from V and 0 from J; bases not matched to a gene: 10. Germline V lookup: CDR1 SGHRS, CDR2 YFSETQ. The CDR3 is CASRTAGTGVSGANVLTF. The CDR3 region has the DNA TGCGCCAGCAGGACGGCCGGGACAGGAGTCTCTGGGGCCAACGTCCTGACTTTC.

The J gene is TRBJ2-3, the V gene TRBV6-2 or TRBV6-3, with D perhaps TRBD2 (5 bases). The V gene lost 8 bases and the J gene lost 0 bases, with 12 bases spanning the gap. Germline values: CDR1 MNHEY, CDR2 SVGEGT. The CDR3 extends over 14 amino acids. CDR3 residues: CASCLERSTDTQYF. The CDR3 DNA reads as TGTGCCAGCTGCCTTGAGCGGAGCACAGATACGCAGTATTTT.

The CDR3 loop is CASSEEITDTQYF. The CDR3 DNA reads as TGTGCCAGCAGTGAAGAGATAACAGATACGCAGTATTTT. The rearrangement uses TRBV2 and TRBJ2-3; no clear D gene. The CDR3 has 13 amino acids. Germline loops: CDR1 SNHLY, CDR2 FYNNEI. V lost 1 base and J lost 3, with 5 bases in between.

This clone occurred a few times. The chain has TRBV7-2 and TRBJ1-5; maybe TRBD1 (6 bases). The V and J ends lost 1 base and 1 base respectively, with 11 bases between them. This CDR3 has 16 amino acids. Germline CDR1 reads SGHTA; CDR2 reads FQGNSA. The CDR3 is CASSLVAGASNQPQHF. The CDR3 bases are TGTGCCAGCAGCTTAGTTGCGGGGGCAAGCAATCAGCCCCAGCATTTT.